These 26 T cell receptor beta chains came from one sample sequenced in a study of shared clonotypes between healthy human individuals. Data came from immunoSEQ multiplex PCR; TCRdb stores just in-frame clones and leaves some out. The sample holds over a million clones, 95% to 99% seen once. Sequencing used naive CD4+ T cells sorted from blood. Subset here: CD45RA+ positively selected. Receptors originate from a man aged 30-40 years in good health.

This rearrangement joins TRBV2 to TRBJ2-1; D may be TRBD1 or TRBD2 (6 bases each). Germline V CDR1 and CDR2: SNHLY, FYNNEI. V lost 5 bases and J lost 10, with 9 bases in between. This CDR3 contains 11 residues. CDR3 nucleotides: TGTGCCAGCAGTTACGGGGGCGAGCAGTTCTTC. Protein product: CASSYGGEQFF.

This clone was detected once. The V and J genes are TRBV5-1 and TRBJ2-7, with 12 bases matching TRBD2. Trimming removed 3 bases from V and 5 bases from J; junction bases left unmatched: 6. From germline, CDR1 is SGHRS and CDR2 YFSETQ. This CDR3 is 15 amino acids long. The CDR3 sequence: CASSWLAGGPDEQYF. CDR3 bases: TGCGCCAGCAGCTGGCTAGCGGGAGGGCCGGACGAGCAGTACTTC.

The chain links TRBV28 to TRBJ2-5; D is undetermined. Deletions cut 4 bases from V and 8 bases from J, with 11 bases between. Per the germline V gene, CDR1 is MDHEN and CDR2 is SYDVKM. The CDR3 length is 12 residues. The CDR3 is CASSSPPGTQYF. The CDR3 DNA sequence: TGTGCCAGCAGTTCCCCCCCGGGCACCCAGTACTTC.

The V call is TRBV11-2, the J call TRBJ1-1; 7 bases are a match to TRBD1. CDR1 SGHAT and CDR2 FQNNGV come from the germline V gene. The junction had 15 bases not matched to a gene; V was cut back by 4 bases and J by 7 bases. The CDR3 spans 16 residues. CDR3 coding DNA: TGTGCCAGCAGCTCCCTGTCAGGGGGGGCGCTTGGTGAAGCTTTCTTT. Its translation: CASSSLSGGALGEAFF. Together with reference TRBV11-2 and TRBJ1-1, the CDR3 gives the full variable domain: EAGVAQSPRYKIIEKRQSVAFWCNPISGHATLYWYQQILGQGPKLLIQFQNNGVVDDSQLPKDRFSAERLKGVDSTLKIQPAKLEDSAVYLCASSSLSGGALGEAFFGQGTRLTVV.

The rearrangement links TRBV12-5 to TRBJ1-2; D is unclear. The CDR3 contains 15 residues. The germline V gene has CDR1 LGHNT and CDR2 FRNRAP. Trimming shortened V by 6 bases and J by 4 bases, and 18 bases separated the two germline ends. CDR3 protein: CASGSPGRSGYGYTF. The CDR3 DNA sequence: TGTGCTAGTGGCTCCCCCGGACGCTCGGGCTATGGCTACACCTTC. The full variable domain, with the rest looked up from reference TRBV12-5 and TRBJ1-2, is DARVTQTPRHKVTEMGQEVTMRCQPILGHNTVFWYRQTMMQGLELLAYFRNRAPLDDSGMPKDRFSAEMPDATLATLKIQPSEPRDSAVYFCASGSPGRSGYGYTFGSGTRLTVV.

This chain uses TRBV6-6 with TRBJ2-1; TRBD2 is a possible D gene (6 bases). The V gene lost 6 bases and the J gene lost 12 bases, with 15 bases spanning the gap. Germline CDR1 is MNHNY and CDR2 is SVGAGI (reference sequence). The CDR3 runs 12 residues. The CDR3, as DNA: TGTGCCAGCAGCCACCCCGGGACTCTGCAGTTCTTC. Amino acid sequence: CASSHPGTLQFF.

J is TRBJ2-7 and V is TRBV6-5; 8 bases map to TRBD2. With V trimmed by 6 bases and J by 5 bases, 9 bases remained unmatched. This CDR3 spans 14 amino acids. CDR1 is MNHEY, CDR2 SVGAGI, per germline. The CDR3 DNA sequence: TGTGCCAGCAGATACCCCGGGAGGGCTAACGAGCAGTACTTC. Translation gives CASRYPGRANEQYF.

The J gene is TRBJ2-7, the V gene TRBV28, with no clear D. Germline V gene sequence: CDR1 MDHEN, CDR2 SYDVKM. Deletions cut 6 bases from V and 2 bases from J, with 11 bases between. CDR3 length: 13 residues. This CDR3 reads CASRVAAPYEQYF. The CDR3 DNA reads TGTGCCAGCAGGGTCGCAGCACCCTACGAGCAGTACTTC.

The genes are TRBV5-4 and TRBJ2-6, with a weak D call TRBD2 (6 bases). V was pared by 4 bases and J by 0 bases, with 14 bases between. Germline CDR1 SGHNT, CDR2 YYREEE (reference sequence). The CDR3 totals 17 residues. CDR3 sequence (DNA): TGTGCCAGCAGCCGCGCGGGAATCCGCTCTGGGGCCAACGTCCTGACTTTC. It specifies CASSRAGIRSGANVLTF.

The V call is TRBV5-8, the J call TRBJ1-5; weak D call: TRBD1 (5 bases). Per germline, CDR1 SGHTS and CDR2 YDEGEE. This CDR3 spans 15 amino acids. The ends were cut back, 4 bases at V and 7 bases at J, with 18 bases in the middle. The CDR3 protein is CASSTPGQGGQPQHF. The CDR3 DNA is TGTGCCAGCAGCACTCCCGGGCAGGGCGGGCAGCCCCAGCATTTT. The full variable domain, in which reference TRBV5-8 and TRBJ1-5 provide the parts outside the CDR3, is EAGVTQSPTHLIKTRGQQATLRCSPISGHTSVYWYQQALGLGLQFLLWYDEGEERNRGNFPPRFSGRQFPNYSSELNVNALELEDSALYLCASSTPGQGGQPQHFGDGTRLSIL.

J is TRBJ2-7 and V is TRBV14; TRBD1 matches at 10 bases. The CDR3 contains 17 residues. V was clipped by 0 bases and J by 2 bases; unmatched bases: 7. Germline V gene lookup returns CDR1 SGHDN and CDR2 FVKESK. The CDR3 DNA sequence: TGTGCCAGCAGCCAAGAAACGGACAGGGGGTTTCCCTACGAGCAGTACTTC. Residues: CASSQETDRGFPYEQYF.

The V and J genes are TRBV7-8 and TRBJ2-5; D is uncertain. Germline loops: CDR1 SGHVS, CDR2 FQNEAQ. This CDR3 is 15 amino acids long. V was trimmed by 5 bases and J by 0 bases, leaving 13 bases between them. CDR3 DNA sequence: TGTGCCAGCAGCCCCCGACAAGCCCACCAAGAGACCCAGTACTTC. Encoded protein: CASSPRQAHQETQYF.

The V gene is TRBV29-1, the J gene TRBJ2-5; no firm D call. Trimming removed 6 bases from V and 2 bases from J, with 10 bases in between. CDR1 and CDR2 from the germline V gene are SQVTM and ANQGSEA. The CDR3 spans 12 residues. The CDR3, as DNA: TGCAGCGTGACTGTCAGTCAAGAGACCCAGTACTTC. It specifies CSVTVSQETQYF.

This chain's CDR3 is CASSRRTSGPSSYNEQFF. CDR3 DNA: TGTGCCAGCAGCCGCCGGACTAGCGGGCCTAGCTCCTACAATGAGCAGTTCTTC. The chain employs TRBV7-9 and TRBJ2-1, with TRBD2 matching 11 bases. Germline assignment: CDR1 SEHNR and CDR2 FQNEAQ (reference sequence). V shed 5 bases, J shed 0 bases, and the junction held 9 bases outside the gene matches. This CDR3 contains 18 residues.

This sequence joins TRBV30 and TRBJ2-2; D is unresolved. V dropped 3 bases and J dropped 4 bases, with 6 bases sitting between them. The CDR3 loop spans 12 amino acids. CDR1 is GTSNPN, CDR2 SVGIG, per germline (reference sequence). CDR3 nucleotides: TGTGCCTGGAGCTTCTTCACCGGGGAGCTGTTTTTT. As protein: CAWSFFTGELFF.

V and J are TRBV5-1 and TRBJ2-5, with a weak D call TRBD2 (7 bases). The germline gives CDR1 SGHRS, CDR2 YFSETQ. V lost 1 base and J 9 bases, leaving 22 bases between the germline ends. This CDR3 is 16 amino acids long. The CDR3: CASSLSPVDLGGAQYF. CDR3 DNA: TGCGCCAGCAGCTTGTCTCCGGTAGACTTAGGGGGGGCCCAGTACTTC.

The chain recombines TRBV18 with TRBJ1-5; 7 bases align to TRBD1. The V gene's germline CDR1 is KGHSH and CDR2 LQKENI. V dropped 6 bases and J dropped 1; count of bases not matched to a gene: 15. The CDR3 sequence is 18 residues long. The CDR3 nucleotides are TGTGCCAGCTCGCAAATTCCCCAGACAGGGATAAGCAATCAGCCCCAGCATTTT. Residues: CASSQIPQTGISNQPQHF.

CDR3 DNA sequence: TGTGCCAGCAGCCAAGATCCGCATGGCCCAGGGGGATGGAGTGGCTACACCTTC. Translation gives CASSQDPHGPGGWSGYTF. The chain employs TRBV4-2 and TRBJ1-2; 7 bases align to TRBD1. The CDR3 sequence is 18 residues long. Losses at the gene ends were 0 bases for V and 7 bases for J; bases not matched to a gene: 17. CDR1 and CDR2 from the germline V gene are LGHNA and YNFKEQ.

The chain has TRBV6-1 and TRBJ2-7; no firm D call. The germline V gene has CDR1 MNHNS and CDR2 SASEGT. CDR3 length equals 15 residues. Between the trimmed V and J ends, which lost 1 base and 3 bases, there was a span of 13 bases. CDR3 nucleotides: TGTGCCAGCAGTGAAGGGACGGCCGGTTACTACGAGCAGTACTTC. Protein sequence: CASSEGTAGYYEQYF.

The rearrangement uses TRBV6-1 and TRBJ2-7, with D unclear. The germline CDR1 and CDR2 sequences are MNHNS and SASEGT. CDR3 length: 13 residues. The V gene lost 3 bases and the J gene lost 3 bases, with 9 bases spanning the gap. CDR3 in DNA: TGTGCCAGCAGTGAGAGGTGGGTCTACGAGCAGTACTTC. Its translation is CASSERWVYEQYF.

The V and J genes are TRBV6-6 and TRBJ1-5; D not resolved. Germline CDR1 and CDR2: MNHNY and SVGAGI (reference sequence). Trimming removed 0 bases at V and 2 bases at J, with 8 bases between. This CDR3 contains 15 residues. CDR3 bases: TGTGCCAGCAGTTACTCGCCAGGTGGCAATCAGCCCCAGCATTTT. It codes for CASSYSPGGNQPQHF.

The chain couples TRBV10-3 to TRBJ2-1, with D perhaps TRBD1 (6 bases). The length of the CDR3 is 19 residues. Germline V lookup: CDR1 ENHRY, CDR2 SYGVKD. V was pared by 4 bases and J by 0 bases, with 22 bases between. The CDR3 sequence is CAISGPRTDQFSSYNEQFF. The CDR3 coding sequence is TGTGCCATCAGTGGTCCACGGACAGACCAATTTAGCTCCTACAATGAGCAGTTCTTC.

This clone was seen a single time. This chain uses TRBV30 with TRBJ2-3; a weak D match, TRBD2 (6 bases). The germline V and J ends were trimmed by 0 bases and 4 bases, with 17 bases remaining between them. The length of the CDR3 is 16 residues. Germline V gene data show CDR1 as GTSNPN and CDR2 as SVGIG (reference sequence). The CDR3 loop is CAWSVGGRPLADTQYF. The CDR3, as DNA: TGTGCCTGGAGTGTCGGGGGACGGCCATTGGCAGATACGCAGTATTTT.

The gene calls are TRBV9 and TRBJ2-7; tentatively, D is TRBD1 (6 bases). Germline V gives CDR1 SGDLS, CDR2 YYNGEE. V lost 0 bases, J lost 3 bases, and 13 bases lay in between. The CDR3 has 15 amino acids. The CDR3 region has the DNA TGTGCCAGCAGCGTAGCGGACAGTCAAGACTACGAGCAGTACTTC. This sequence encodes CASSVADSQDYEQYF.

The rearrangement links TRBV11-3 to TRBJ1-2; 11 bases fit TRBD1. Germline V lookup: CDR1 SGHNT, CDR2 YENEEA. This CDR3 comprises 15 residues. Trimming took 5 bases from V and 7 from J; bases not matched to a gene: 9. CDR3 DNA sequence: TGTGCCAGCAGCCCGGACAGGGGGCGGGAATTTGGCTACACCTTC. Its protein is CASSPDRGREFGYTF.

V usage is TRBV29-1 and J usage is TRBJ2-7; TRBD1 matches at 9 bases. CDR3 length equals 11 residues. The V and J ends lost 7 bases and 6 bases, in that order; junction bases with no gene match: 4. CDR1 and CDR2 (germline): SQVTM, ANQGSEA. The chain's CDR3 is CSATGGGEQYF. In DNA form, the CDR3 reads TGCAGCGCGACAGGGGGGGGCGAGCAGTACTTC.